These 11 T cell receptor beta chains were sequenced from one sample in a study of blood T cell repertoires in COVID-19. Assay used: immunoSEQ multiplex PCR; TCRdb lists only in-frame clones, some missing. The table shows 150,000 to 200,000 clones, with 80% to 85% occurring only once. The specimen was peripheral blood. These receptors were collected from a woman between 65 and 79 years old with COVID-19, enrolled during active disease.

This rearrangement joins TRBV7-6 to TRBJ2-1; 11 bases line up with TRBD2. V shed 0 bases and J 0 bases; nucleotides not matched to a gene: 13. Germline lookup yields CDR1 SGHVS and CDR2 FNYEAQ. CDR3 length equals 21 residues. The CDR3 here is CASSLARGARTSGSSYNEQFF. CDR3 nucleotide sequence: TGTGCCAGCAGCTTAGCGCGAGGGGCGCGAACTAGCGGGAGCTCCTACAATGAGCAGTTCTTC.

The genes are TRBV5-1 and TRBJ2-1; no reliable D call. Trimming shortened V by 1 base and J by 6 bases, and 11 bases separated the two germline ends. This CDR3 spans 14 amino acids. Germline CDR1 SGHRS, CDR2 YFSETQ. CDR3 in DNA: TGCGCCAGCAGCTTGATCTCCTCCCTCAATGAGCAGTTCTTC. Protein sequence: CASSLISSLNEQFF.

CDR3 sequence (DNA): TGCGCCAGCAAAACTAGCCGGAGCACAGATACGCAGTATTTT. As protein: CASKTSRSTDTQYF. The chain joins TRBV5-1 to TRBJ2-3; D may be TRBD2 (6 bases). The CDR3 spans 14 residues. V was clipped by 6 bases and J by 0 bases, with 11 bases between them. Germline V lookup: CDR1 SGHRS, CDR2 YFSETQ.

As DNA, the CDR3 is TGCGCCAGCAAGGACCCGGGACAGGGGGCAGTCTCACCCCTCCACTTT. It encodes CASKDPGQGAVSPLHF. V usage is TRBV10-2 and J usage is TRBJ1-6, with TRBD1 matching 12 bases. This CDR3 is 16 amino acids long. The germline CDR1 and CDR2 sequences are WSHSY and SAAADI. The ends lost 7 bases at V and 10 bases at J; junction bases unmatched: 11.

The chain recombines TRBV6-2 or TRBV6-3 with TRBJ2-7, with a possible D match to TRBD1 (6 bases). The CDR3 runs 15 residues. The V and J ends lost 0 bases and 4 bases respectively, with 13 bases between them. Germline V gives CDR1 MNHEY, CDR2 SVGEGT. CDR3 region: CASSYSGGHSYEQYF. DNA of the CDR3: TGTGCCAGCAGTTACTCAGGGGGACACTCTTACGAGCAGTACTTC.

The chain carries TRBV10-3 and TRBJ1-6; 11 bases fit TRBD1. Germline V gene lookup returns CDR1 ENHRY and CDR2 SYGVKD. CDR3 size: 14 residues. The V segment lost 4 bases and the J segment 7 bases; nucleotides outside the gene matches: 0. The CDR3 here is CAISGDRGNSPLHF. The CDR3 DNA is TGTGCCATCAGTGGGGACAGGGGGAATTCACCCCTCCACTTT.

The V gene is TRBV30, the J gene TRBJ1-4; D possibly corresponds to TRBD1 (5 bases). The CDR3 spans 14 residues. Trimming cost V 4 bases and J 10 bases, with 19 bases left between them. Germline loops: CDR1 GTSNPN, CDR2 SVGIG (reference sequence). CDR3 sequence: CAWMVAEIGGKLFF. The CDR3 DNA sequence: TGTGCCTGGATGGTAGCAGAGATCGGGGGAAAACTGTTTTTT.

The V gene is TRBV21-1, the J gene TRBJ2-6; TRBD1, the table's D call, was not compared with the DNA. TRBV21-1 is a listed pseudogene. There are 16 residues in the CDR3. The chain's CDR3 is CASGRQRPHVANVLTF. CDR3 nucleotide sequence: TGTGCCAGCGGGCGACAGCGTCCTCATGTGGCCAACGTCCTGACTTTC.

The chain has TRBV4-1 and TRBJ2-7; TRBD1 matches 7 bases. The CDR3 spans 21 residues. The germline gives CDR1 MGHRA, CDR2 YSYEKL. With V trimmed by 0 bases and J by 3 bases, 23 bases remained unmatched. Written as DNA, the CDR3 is TGCGCCAGCAGCCAAGACCCCGTCACCCGGGGCGACAGGGACACAGGCTACGAGCAGTACTTC. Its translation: CASSQDPVTRGDRDTGYEQYF.

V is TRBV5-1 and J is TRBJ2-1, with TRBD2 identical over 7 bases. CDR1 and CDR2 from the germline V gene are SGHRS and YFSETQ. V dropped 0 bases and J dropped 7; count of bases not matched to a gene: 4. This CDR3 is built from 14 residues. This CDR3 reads CASSLEAGRNEQFF. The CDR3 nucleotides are TGCGCCAGCAGCTTGGAAGCGGGGAGGAATGAGCAGTTCTTC.

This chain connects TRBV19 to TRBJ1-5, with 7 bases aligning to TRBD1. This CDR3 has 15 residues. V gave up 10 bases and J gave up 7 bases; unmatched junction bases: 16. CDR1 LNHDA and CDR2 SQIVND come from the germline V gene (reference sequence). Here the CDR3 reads CATDPGGNMGQPQHF. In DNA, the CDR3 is TGTGCCACCGATCCAGGGGGTAATATGGGACAGCCCCAGCATTTT. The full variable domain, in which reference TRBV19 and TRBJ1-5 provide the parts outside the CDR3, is DGGITQSPKYLFRKEGQNVTLSCEQNLNHDAMYWYRQDPGQGLRLIYYSQIVNDFQKGDIAEGYSVSREKKESFPLTVTSAQKNPTAFYLCATDPGGNMGQPQHFGDGTRLSIL.